The T cell receptor (beta chain) under discussion was sequenced for a study of cytomegalovirus exposure and HLA in healthy donors. Study-level points and caveats: Analyses of presence/absence relied on an assumption of roughly uniform sequencing depth across donors.

The study ran its PCR with 60 Vbeta and 13 Jbeta primers. TCRdb's copy holds only in-frame clones and misses some; the assay was immunoSEQ multiplex PCR. The sample contains some 270,000 clones, about nine tenths of which appear only once. Germline V CDR1 and CDR2: SGDLS, YYNGEE. This CDR3 has 20 residues. Trimming cost V 0 bases and J 0 bases; bases outside gene matches: 12. Despite likely unrecorded immune exposures, the donors were nominally healthy at the time of sampling. Concerning this clone itself: The antigen is not known.

This chain connects TRBV9 to TRBJ2-1; TRBD2 matches at 10 bases. This receptor was identified in a girl aged 2 to 9 in good health and CMV-seronegative. The sequenced sample was PBMCs. CDR3 sequence: CASSVARPSGGLSSYNEQFF. The CDR3 DNA reads as TGTGCCAGCAGCGTAGCTAGGCCTAGCGGGGGCCTTAGCTCCTACAATGAGCAGTTCTTC.